This T cell receptor (beta chain) was sequenced in a study of Graves' ophthalmopathy and Graves' hyperthyroidism. Study as a whole: At initial diagnosis, peripheral blood was obtained, and this preceded any treatment. Study-wide findings and caveats: As the model predicted ophthalmopathy progression, it achieved a sensitivity of around 70% and a specificity of 72.22%.

Germline V gene data show CDR1 as DFQATT and CDR2 as SNEGSKA (reference sequence). The CDR3 covers 14 residues. V was clipped by 1 base and J by 6 bases; unmatched bases: 4. RNA transcripts yielded amplified TCR beta CDR3 regions. Scientists carried out first-round RT-PCR using HTBI primers and then a second-round multiplex PCR. TCRdb used MiXCR to reprocess the multiplex PCR reads, holding one entry per CDR3 protein. The repertoire holds hundreds of thousands of distinct CDR3 sequences, with roughly two fifths as singletons. As for this clonotype: The antigen is not known.

The TCR sequence derives from an adult man with Graves' ophthalmopathy. The rearrangement joins TRBV20-1 to TRBJ2-2, with 8 bases matching TRBD1. Sequencing input: peripheral blood. In nucleotides, the CDR3 is TGCAGTGCTAGAGCCGCGACAGGGGCCGGGGAGCTGTTTTTT. Residues: CSARAATGAGELFF.